The source of this T cell receptor (beta chain) is a study of cytomegalovirus exposure and HLA in healthy donors. As for the study in general: Unique TCRs from HLA-typed donors, approximately 80 million of them, were held in an early data release. Study-level points and caveats: The authors listed approximately 150 TCR beta chains as cytomegalovirus-associated.

Per the germline V gene, CDR1 is GTSNPN and CDR2 is SVGIG (reference sequence). This CDR3 is built from 13 residues. The V end lost 4 bases, the J end lost 2 bases, and 12 bases lay between the germline ends. It was with 60 Vbeta and 13 Jbeta primers that the PCR ran. Method: immunoSEQ multiplex PCR; TCRdb's copy keeps in-frame clones and lacks some. The sample holds roughly 98,000 clones, under 85% seen once. At sampling all donors were nominally healthy, likely with unrecorded immune exposures. This clone was detected only once. Its antigen is as yet unknown. J is TRBJ2-7 and V is TRBV30, with a possible D match to TRBD1 (5 bases). This receptor was obtained from a female donor in good health and CMV-seropositive. The specimen was PBMCs. The CDR3 loop reads CAWNRQSTYEQYF. Written as DNA, the CDR3 is TGTGCCTGGAATCGACAGTCAACCTACGAGCAGTACTTC.